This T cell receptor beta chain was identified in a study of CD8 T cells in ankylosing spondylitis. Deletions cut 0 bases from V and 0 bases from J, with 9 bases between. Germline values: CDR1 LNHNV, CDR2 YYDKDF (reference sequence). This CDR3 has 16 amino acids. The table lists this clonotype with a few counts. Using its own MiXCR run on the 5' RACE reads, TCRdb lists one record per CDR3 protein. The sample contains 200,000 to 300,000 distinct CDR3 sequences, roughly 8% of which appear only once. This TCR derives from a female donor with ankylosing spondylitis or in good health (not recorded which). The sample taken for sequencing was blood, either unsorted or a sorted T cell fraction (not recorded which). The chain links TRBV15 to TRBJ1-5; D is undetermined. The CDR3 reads CATSREVGLSNQPQHF. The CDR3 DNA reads TGTGCCACCAGCAGAGAAGTGGGCCTTAGCAATCAGCCCCAGCATTTT.